This T cell receptor beta chain appears in the sequencing data of a study of identical twins. TCRdb redid the calling of the 5' RACE reads with MiXCR, one entry per CDR3 protein. The table lists around 1.7 million distinct CDR3 sequences, about 32% of them singletons, with 0.25% to 0.3% in the top ten. A note on this clonotype: Its antigen is unidentified.

General study points: Excess twin sharing in beta out-of-frame sequences was weaker.

The CDR3 loop spans 14 amino acids. From germline, CDR1 is SNHLY and CDR2 FYNNEI. Everyone who gave samples was a healthy Caucasian. Sequencing was done on a sample of cord blood. This TCR derives from a newborn girl in good health. V gene TRBV2 combines with J gene TRBJ2-5, with D hard to call. The DNA end favors TRBJ2-4, so the J call may be wrong. The DNA for the CDR3 is TGTGCCAGCAGTGAAAGTACAGACAAAAACATTCAGTACTTC. Residues: CASSESTDKNIQYF.